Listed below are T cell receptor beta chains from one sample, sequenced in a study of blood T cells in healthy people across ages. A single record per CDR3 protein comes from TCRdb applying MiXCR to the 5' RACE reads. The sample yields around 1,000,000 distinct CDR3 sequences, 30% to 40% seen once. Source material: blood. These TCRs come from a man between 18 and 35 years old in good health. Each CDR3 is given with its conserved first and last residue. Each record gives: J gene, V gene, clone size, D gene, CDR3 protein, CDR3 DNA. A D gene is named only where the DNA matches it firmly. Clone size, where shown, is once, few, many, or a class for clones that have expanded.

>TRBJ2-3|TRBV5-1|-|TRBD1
CASSKNYRTGWATDTQYF
TGCGCCAGCAGCAAGAATTACCGGACAGGGTGGGCCACAGATACGCAGTATTTT
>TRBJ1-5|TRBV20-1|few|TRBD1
CSARSGTGVRQPQHF
TGCAGTGCTAGATCCGGGACAGGGGTCCGTCAGCCCCAGCATTTT
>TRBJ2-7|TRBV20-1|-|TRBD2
CSAMSGGEWNEQYF
TGCAGTGCTATGAGCGGGGGAGAATGGAATGAGCAGTACTTC
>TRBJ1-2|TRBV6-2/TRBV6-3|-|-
CASSYRGQSNYGYTF
TGTGCCAGCAGTTATCGGGGGCAGTCGAACTATGGCTACACCTTC
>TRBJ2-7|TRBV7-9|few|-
CASSPVPLGITEQYF
TGTGCCAGCAGCCCTGTTCCGTTGGGCATAACCGAGCAGTACTTC
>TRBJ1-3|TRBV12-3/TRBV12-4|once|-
CASTRTASSGNTIYF
TGTGCCAGCACCCGGACAGCTAGCTCTGGAAACACCATATATTTT
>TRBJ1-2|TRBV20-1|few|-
CSAGDSGLTF
TGCAGTGCTGGCGATTCGGGTCTCACCTTC
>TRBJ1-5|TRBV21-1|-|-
CASSETGGCNQPQHF
TGTGCCAGCAGCGAGACAGGGGGTTGCAATCAGCCCCAGCATTTT
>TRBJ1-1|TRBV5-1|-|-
CASSLEAGANTEAFF
TGCGCCAGCAGCTTGGAGGCAGGGGCCAACACTGAAGCTTTCTTT
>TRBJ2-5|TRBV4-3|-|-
CASSQINRNPEQYF
TGCGCCAGCAGCCAAATTAATAGGAATCCTGAGCAGTACTTC
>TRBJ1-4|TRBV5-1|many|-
CASSFGSTNEKLFF
TGTGCCAGCAGCTTTGGGTCAACTAATGAAAAACTGTTTTTT
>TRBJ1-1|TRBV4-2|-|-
CASSQQDGGLNTEAFF
TGTGCCAGCAGCCAGCAGGATGGTGGGCTCAACACTGAAGCTTTCTTT
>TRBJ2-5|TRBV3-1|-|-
CASTQRGGQETQYF
TGTGCCAGCACTCAAAGGGGGGGGCAAGAGACCCAGTACTTC
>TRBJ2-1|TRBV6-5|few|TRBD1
CASSLDRGLAYNEQFF
TGTGCCAGCAGTCTAGACAGGGGCTTAGCCTACAATGAGCAGTTCTTC
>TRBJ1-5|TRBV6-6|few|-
CASSYGYGAQHF
TGTGCCAGCAGTTACGGGTACGGGGCCCAGCATTTT
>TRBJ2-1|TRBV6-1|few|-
CASTDSDHSVLLRSEQFF
TGTGCCAGCACCGACTCGGATCATAGCGTTTTACTCCGGAGTGAGCAGTTCTTC
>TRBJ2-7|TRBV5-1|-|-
CASSSLSVGEIQYF
TGCGCCAGCAGCTCCCTTTCGGTGGGGGAGATCCAGTACTTC
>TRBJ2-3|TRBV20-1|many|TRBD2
CSATSGFTDTQYF
TGCAGTGCTACTAGCGGATTCACAGATACGCAGTATTTT
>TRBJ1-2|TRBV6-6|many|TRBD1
CASDLSGQGGGYTF
TGTGCCAGCGACCTATCGGGACAGGGCGGTGGCTACACCTTC
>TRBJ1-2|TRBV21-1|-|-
CASSKNGDRGHGYTF
TGTGCCAGCAGCAAAAATGGGGACAGGGGGCATGGCTACACCTTC
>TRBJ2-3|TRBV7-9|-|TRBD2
CASSDQGLAEATDTQYF
TGTGCCAGCAGCGACCAGGGACTAGCGGAGGCCACAGATACGCAGTATTTT